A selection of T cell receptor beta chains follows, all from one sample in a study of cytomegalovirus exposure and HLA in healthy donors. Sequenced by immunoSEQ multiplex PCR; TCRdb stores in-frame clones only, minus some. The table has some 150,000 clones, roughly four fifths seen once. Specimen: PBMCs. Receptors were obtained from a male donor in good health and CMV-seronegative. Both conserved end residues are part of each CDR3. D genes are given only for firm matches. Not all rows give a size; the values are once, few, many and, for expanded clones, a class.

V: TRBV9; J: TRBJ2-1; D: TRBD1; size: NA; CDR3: CASSSRQGDPYNEQFF; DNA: TGTGCCAGCAGCTCTCGACAGGGGGACCCCTACAATGAGCAGTTCTTC
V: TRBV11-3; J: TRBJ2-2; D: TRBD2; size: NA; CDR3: CASSPGGTGELFF; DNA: TGTGCCAGCAGCCCGGGGGGCACCGGGGAGCTGTTTTTT
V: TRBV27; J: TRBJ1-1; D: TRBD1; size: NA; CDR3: CASSLSPAFPTGRAFF; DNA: TGTGCCAGCAGTTTAAGTCCTGCGTTTCCGACAGGGCGAGCTTTCTTT
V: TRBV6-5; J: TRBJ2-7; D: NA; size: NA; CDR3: CASSYSDGDSYEQYF; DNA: TGTGCCAGCAGTTACTCGGACGGGGACTCCTACGAGCAGTACTTC
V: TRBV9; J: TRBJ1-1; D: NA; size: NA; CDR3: CASSVGDLGTAKAFF; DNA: TGTGCCAGCAGCGTAGGTGATTTAGGTACAGCCAAAGCTTTCTTT
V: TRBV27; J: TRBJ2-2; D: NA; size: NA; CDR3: CASRPGHGRHGELFF; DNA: TGTGCCAGCAGGCCGGGACATGGTCGTCACGGGGAGCTGTTTTTT
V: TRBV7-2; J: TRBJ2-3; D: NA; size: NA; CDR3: CASSLGRGRDTQYF; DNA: TGTGCCAGCAGCTTAGGCAGGGGTAGGGATACGCAGTATTTT
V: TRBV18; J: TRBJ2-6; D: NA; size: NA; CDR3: CASSPGTGANVLTF; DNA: TGTGCCAGCTCACCCGGGACTGGGGCCAACGTCCTGACTTTC
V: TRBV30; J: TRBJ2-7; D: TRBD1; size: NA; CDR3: CAWTNPGQGFGQYF; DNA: TGTGCCTGGACTAATCCGGGACAGGGGTTCGGGCAGTACTTC
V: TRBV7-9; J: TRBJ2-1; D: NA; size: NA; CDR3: CASSLSGEAYNEQFF; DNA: TGTGCCAGCAGCTTATCTGGCGAGGCCTACAATGAGCAGTTCTTC
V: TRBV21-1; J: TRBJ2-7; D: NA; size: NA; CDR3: CASSNEDRSQPYEQYF; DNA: TGTGCCAGCAGCAATGAAGACAGGTCGCAACCCTACGAGCAGTACTTC
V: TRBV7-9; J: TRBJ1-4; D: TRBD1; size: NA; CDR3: CSSSFTSSGQGYEKLFF; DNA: TGTTCCAGCAGCTTCACTTCATCCGGACAGGGGTATGAAAAACTGTTTTTT
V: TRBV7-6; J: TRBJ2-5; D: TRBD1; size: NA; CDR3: CASSPSGTGTETQYF; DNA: TGTGCCAGCAGCCCCTCCGGGACAGGGACAGAGACCCAGTACTTC
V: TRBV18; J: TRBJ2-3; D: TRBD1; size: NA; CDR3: CASWTGEITDTQYF; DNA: TGTGCCAGCTGGACAGGGGAAATCACAGATACGCAGTATTTT
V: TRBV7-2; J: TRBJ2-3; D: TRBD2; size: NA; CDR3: CASSLGGRADTQYF; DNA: TGTGCCAGCAGCTTAGGCGGGAGGGCGGATACGCAGTATTTT
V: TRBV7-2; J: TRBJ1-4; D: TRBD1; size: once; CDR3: CASSLIGQGASNEKLFF; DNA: TGTGCCAGCAGCTTAATCGGACAGGGGGCTTCTAATGAAAAACTGTTTTTT
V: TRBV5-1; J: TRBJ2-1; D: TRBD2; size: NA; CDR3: CASSILRTSGRIRSYNEQFF; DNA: TGCGCCAGCAGCATACTCCGGACTAGCGGGAGGATTCGGTCCTACAATGAGCAGTTCTTC
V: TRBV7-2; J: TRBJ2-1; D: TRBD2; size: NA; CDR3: CASSIGLAGNNEQFF; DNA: TGTGCCAGCAGCATAGGACTAGCGGGGAACAATGAGCAGTTCTTC
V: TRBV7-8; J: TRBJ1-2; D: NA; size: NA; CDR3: CASSLERNLGGYTNYGYTF; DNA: TGTGCCAGCAGCTTAGAGCGCAATCTGGGGGGATACACTAACTATGGCTACACCTTC
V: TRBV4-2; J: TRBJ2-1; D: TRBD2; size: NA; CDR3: CASSLSGREQFF; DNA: TGTGCCAGCAGCCTTAGCGGGAGGGAGCAGTTCTTC
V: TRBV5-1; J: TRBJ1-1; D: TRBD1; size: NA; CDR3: CASRYRGMNTEAFF; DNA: TGCGCCAGCAGATACAGGGGAATGAACACTGAAGCTTTCTTT
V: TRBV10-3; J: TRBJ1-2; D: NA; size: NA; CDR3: CAISRDSLYGYTF; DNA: TGTGCCATCAGTAGAGACAGCCTCTATGGCTACACCTTC
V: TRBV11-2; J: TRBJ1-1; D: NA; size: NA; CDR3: CASSNPEWVNTEAFF; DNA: TGTGCCAGCAGCAACCCGGAGTGGGTGAACACTGAAGCTTTCTTT
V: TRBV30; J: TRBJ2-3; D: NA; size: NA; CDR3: CALLLARAQYF; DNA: TGTGCCTTGCTACTAGCTCGCGCGCAGTATTTT
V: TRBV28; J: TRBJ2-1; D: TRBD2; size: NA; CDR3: CASSKFSGRPSADEQFF; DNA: TGTGCCAGCAGTAAATTTAGCGGGAGGCCTTCGGCGGATGAGCAGTTCTTC
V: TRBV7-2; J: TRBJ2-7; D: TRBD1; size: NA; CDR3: CASSLQGQGYEQYF; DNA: TGTGCCAGCAGTCTACAGGGGCAGGGCTACGAGCAGTACTTC
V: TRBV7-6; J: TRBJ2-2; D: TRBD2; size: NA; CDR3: CASSLGSGRATGELFF; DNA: TGTGCCAGCAGCTTAGGCAGCGGGAGGGCCACCGGGGAGCTGTTTTTT
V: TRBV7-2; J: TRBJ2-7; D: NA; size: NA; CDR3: CASRPGLASSEQYF; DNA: TGTGCCAGCAGACCGGGACTGGCCTCATCCGAGCAGTACTTC
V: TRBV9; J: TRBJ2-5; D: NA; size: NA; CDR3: CASSEGEGIETQYF; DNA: TGTGCCAGCAGCGAGGGGGAGGGGATCGAGACCCAGTACTTC
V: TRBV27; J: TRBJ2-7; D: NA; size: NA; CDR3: CASSWTERGEQYF; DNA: TGTGCCAGCAGTTGGACCGAAAGGGGCGAGCAGTACTTC
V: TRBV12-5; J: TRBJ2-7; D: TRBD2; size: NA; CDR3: CASGLEVVAGVWHYEQYF; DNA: TGTGCTAGTGGTTTGGAGGTGGTAGCGGGAGTCTGGCACTACGAGCAGTACTTC
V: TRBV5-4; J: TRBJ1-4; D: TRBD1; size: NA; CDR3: CASSYRGQSNEKLFF; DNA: TGTGCCAGCAGCTACAGGGGGCAATCCAATGAAAAACTGTTTTTT
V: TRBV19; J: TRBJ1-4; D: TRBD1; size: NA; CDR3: CASSPIPGQGSNEKLFF; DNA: TGTGCCAGTAGTCCAATACCCGGACAGGGAAGCAATGAAAAACTGTTTTTT
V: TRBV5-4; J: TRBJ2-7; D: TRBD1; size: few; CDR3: CASSLSGTGNEQYF; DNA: TGTGCCAGCAGCTTATCCGGGACAGGGAACGAGCAGTACTTC
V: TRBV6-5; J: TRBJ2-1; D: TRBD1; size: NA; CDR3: CASSQDRGSYNEQFF; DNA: TGTGCCAGCAGTCAGGACAGGGGTTCCTACAATGAGCAGTTCTTC
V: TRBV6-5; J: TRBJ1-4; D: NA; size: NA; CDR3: CASSYSKQGYEKLFF; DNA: TGTGCCAGCAGTTACTCGAAACAGGGTTATGAAAAACTGTTTTTT
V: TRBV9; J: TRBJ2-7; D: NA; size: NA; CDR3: CASSVVENAWSGEQYF; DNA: TGTGCCAGCAGCGTAGTTGAAAATGCTTGGTCGGGTGAGCAGTACTTC
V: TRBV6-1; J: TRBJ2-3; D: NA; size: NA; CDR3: CASSGRTASTDTQYF; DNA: TGTGCCAGCAGTGGAAGAACTGCTAGCACAGATACGCAGTATTTT
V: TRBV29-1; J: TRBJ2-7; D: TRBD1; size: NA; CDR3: CSVRDRVVYEQYF; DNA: TGCAGCGTTAGGGACAGGGTCGTGTACGAGCAGTACTTC
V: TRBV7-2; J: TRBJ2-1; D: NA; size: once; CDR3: CASSLKGLTGALYNEQFF; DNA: TGTGCCAGCAGCTTAAAAGGGTTAACAGGAGCATTATACAATGAGCAGTTCTTC
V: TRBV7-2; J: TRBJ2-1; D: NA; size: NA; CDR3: CASSLKGAGGVDNEQFF; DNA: TGTGCCAGCAGCTTAAAGGGGGCGGGGGGAGTAGACAATGAGCAGTTCTTC
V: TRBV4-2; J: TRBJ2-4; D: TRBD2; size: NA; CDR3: CASSQGGAGENIQYF; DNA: TGTGCCAGCAGCCAAGGAGGAGCGGGAGAAAACATTCAGTACTTC